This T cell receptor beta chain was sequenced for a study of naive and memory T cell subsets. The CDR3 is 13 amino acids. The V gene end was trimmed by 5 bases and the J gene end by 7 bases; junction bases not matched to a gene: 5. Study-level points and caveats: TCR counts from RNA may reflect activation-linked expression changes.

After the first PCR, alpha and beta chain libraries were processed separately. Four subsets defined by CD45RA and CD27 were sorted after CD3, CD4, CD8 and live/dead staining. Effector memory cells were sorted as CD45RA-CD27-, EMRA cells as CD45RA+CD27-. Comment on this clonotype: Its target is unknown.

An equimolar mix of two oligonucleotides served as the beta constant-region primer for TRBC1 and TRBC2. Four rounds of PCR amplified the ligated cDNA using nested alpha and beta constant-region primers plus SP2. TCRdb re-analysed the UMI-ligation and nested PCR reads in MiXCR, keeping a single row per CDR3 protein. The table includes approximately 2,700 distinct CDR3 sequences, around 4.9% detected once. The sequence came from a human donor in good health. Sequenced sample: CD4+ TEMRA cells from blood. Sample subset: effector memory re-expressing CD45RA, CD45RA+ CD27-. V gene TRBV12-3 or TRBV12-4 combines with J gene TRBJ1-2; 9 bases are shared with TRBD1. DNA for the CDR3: TGTGCCAGCAGTGTACAGGGGGCGCGTGGCTACACCTTC. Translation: CASSVQGARGYTF.